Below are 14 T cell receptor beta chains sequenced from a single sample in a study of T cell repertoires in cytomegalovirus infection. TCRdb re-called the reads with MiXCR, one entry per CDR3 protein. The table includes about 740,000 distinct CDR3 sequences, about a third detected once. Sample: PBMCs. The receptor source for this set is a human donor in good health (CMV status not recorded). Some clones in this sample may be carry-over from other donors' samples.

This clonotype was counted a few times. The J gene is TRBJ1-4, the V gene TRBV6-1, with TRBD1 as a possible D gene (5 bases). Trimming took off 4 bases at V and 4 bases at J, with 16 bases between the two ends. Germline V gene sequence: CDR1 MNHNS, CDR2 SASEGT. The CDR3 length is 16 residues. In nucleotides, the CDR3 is TGTGCCAGCAGTGCCCCACCCATGGGGGTTAATGAAAAACTGTTTTTT. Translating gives CASSAPPMGVNEKLFF.

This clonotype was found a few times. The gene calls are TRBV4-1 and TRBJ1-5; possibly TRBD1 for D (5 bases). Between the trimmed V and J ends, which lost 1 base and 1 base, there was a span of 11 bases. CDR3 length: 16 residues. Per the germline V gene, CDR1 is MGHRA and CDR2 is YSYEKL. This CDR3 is CASSQGEGASNQPQHF. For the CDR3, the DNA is TGCGCCAGCAGCCAAGGGGAAGGGGCAAGCAATCAGCCCCAGCATTTT.

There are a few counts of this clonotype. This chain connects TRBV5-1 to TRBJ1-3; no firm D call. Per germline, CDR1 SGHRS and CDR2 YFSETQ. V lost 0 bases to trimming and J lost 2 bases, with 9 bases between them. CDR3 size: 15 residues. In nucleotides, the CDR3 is TGCGCCAGCAGCTTGGAGGCAGTAACTGGAAACACCATATATTTT. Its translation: CASSLEAVTGNTIYF.

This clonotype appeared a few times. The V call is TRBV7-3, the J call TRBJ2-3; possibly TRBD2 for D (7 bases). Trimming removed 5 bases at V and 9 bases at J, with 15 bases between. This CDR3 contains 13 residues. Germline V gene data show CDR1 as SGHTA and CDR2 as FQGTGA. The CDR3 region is CASSGGGVQTQYF. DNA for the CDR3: TGTGCCAGCAGCGGCGGGGGCGTGCAAACGCAGTATTTT.

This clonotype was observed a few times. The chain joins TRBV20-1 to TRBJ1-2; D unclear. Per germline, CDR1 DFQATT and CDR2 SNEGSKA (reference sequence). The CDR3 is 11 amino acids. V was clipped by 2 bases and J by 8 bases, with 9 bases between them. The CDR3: CSARPVGGYTF. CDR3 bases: TGCAGTGCTAGACCGGTGGGGGGCTACACCTTC.

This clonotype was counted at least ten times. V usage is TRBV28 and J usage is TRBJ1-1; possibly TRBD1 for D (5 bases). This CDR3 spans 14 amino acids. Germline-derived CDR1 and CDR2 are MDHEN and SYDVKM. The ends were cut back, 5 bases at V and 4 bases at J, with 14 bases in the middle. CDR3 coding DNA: TGTGCCAGCAGTGGGGGTCTCGGGGGCACTGAAGCTTTCTTT. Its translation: CASSGGLGGTEAFF.

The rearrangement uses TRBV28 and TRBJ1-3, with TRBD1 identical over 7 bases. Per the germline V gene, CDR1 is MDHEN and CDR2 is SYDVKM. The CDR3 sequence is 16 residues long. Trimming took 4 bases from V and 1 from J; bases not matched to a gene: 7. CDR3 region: CASSSLTGPSGNTIYF. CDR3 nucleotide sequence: TGTGCCAGCAGTTCCCTGACAGGGCCTTCTGGAAACACCATATATTTT.

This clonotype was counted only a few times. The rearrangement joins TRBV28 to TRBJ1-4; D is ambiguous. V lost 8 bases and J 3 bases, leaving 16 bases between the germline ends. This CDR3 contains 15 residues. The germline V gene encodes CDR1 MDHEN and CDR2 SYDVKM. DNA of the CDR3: TGTGCCAGCGGGGTCCCTGGCGTCGCTAATGAAAAACTGTTTTTT. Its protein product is CASGVPGVANEKLFF.

The DNA for the CDR3 is TGTGCCAGCAACGCAAGGGGGGGATCCGGGGAGCTGTTTTTT. Translation gives CASNARGGSGELFF. The chain uses TRBV19 and TRBJ2-2; possibly TRBD2 for D (7 bases). This CDR3 comprises 14 residues. The V gene lost 9 bases and the J gene lost 6 bases, with 17 bases spanning the gap. From germline, CDR1 is LNHDA and CDR2 SQIVND (reference sequence). Based on the CDR3 plus reference TRBV19 and TRBJ2-2, the full variable domain is DGGITQSPKYLFRKEGQNVTLSCEQNLNHDAMYWYRQDPGQGLRLIYYSQIVNDFQKGDIAEGYSVSREKKESFPLTVTSAQKNPTAFYLCASNARGGSGELFFGEGSRLTVL.

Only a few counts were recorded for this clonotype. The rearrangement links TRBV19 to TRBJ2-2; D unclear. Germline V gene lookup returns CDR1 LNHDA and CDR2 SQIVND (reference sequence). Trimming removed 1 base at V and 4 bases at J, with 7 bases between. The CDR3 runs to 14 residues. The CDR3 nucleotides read TGTGCCAGTAGTATAGGGTGGGGCACCGGGGAGCTGTTTTTT. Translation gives CASSIGWGTGELFF.

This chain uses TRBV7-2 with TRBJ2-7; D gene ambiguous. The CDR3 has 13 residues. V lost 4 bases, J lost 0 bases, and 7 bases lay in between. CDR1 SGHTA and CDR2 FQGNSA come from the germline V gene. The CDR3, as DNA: TGTGCCAGCAGCTGGGGAACCTCCTACGAGCAGTACTTC. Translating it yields CASSWGTSYEQYF. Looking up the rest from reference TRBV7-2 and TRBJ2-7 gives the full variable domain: GAGVSQSPSNKVTEKGKDVELRCDPISGHTALYWYRQSLGQGLEFLIYFQGNSAPDKSGLPSDRFSAERTGGSVSTLTIQRTQQEDSAVYLCASSWGTSYEQYFGPGTRLTVT.

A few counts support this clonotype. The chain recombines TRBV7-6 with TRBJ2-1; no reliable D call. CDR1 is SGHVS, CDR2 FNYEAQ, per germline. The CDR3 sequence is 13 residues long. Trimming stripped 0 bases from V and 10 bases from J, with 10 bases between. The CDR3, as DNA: TGTGCCAGCAGCTTAGCGGTGAAGGCAGAGCAGTTCTTC. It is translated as CASSLAVKAEQFF.

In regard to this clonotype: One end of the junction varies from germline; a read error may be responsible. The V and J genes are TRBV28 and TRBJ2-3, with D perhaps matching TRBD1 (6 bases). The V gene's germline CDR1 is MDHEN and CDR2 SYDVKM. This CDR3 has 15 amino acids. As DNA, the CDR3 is TGTGCCAGCGGGTCGAAACAGGGACGTGGAGATACGCAGTCTTTT. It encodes CASGSKQGRGDTQSF. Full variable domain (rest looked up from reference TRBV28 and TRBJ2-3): DVKVTQSSRYLVKRTGEKVFLECVQDMDHENMFWYRQDPGLGLRLIYFSYDVKMKEKGDIPEGYSVSREKKERFSLILESASTNQTSMYLCASGSKQGRGDTQSFGPGTRLTVL.

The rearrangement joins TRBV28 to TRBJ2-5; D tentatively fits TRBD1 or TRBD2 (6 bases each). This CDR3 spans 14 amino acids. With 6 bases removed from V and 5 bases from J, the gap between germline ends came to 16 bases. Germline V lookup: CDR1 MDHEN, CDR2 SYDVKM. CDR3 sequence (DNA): TGTGCCAGCAGCCCCTGGAGGGGGTCGGAGACCCAGTACTTC. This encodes CASSPWRGSETQYF.